This TCR beta chain was recovered during a study of neurological immune-mediated disorders. Trimming pared 10 bases from V and 2 bases from J, leaving 14 bases between. CDR1 is SGHRS, CDR2 YFSETQ, per germline. This CDR3 region has 13 residues. Many counts were recorded for this clonotype. The cDNA was produced through 5'RACE with 10-nucleotide random UMIs. TCRdb re-derived calls from the 5' RACE reads in MiXCR, one entry per CDR3 protein. The table shows approximately 40,000 distinct CDR3 sequences, with approximately 5% occurring only once. This chain links TRBV5-1 with TRBJ2-3, with no clear D. What was sequenced was CD4+ T cells from blood. The sequence came from a man younger than 35 in good health. The CDR3 coding sequence is TGCGCCGGATCCCGCACTCCCACAGATACGCAGTATTTT. Translation: CAGSRTPTDTQYF.